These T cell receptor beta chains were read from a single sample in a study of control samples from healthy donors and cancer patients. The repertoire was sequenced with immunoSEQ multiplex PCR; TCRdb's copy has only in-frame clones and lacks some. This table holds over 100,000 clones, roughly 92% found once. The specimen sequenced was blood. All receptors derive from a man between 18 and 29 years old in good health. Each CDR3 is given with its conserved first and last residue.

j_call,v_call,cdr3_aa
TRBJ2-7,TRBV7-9,CASSLGTSSGEQYF
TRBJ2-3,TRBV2,CASSGLGGDTQYF
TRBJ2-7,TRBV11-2,CASRRTGTTKSYEQYF
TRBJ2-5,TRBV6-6,CASSYQDSLQETQYF
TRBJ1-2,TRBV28,CASSPPPTGNYGYTF
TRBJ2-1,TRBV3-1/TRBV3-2,CASSLSRNEQFF
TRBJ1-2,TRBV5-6,CASSPKWGALLPYGYTF
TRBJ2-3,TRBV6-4,CASSPTSGNTDTQYF
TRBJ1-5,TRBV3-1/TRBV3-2,CASSQGGARQPQHF
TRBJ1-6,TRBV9,CASSVGEGQSSYNSPLHF
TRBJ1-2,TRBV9,CASSVDGKNYGYTF